The present entry profiles one TCR beta chain with its context. Its antigen is unknown. The entry originates in a study of CXCR3-negative and CXCR3-positive naive CD8 T cells. General observations from the study: Compared with CXCR3-negative naive cells, CXCR3-positive naive cells showed more hydrophobic TRB CDR3s. Naive CXCR3-positive and CXCR3-negative cells shared similar TRBV-TRBJ usage, unlike memory cells.

The CDR3 runs to 14 residues. The V gene's germline CDR1 is DFQATT and CDR2 SNEGSKA (reference sequence). UMI-labeled TRB cDNA libraries were prepared by 5' RACE. For each CDR3 protein, TCRdb gives one entry from its re-call of the 5' RACE reads, without DNA. This sample's table reports 80,000 to 95,000 distinct CDR3 sequences. This TCR came from a human donor in good health. Some clones in this sample may be carry-over from other donors' samples. The specimen was naive CXCR3- CD8+ T cells from blood. As to subset: CD45RO-CCR7+CD27+CD95- naive CD8+ T cells lacking CXCR3 (TNR3-). The rearrangement uses TRBV20-1 and TRBJ2-7; without DNA, the TCRdb call of TRBD1 cannot be checked. The CDR3 region is CSARWRDRVEEQYF.